The 10 T cell receptor beta chains in this list originate from one sample, sequenced in a study of blood T cell repertoires in COVID-19. The data were produced by immunoSEQ multiplex PCR, yet TCRdb's version contains in-frame clones alone and is incomplete. Among more than 200,000 clones listed, 70% to 90% were seen once. Sequences were obtained from peripheral blood. These receptors all stem from a woman aged 55 to 70 with COVID-19, enrolled during active disease.

This sequence joins TRBV29-1 and TRBJ2-7; D is perhaps TRBD2 (6 bases). The CDR3 sequence is 13 residues long. Germline CDR1 SQVTM, CDR2 ANQGSEA. The V end was cut by 5 bases, the J end by 4 bases, with 15 bases between. For the CDR3, the DNA is TGCAGCGTTCGGGGAGGAGAGCGGTACGAGCAGTACTTC. Its protein product is CSVRGGERYEQYF.

The CDR3 DNA is TGCGCCAGCAGCCAAGATCGCGGGAGGGGCGGCCACCACAATGAGCAGTTCTTC. It codes for CASSQDRGRGGHHNEQFF. The V gene is TRBV4-1, the J gene TRBJ2-1, with 9 bases identical to TRBD2. The germline CDR1 and CDR2 sequences are MGHRA and YSYEKL. The ends lost 0 bases at V and 5 bases at J; junction bases unmatched: 11. The CDR3 runs 18 residues.

This clone has just a few counts. The chain couples TRBV7-2 to TRBJ2-7, with D possibly being TRBD1 (5 bases). The CDR3 is 12 residues long. The germline CDR1 and CDR2 sequences are SGHTA and FQGNSA. The V end lost 5 bases, the J end lost 7 bases, and 12 bases lay between the germline ends. The CDR3 nucleotides read TGTGCCAGCAGCCACGACAGCCTAGAGCAGTACTTC. Its translation: CASSHDSLEQYF.

The chain recombines TRBV27 with TRBJ1-5; 7 bases map to TRBD1. This CDR3 spans 20 amino acids. The germline V gene has CDR1 MNHEY and CDR2 SMNVEV (reference sequence). The ends lost 3 bases at V and 0 bases at J; junction bases unmatched: 17. The chain's CDR3 is CASSLKFDSGGLYSNQPQHF. The CDR3 DNA sequence: TGTGCCAGCAGTTTGAAATTTGACTCAGGGGGTCTCTATAGCAATCAGCCCCAGCATTTT.

The chain is built from TRBV5-1 and TRBJ2-7; D gene unclear. Trimming cost V 1 base and J 6 bases, with 5 bases left between them. Germline V gives CDR1 SGHRS, CDR2 YFSETQ. The CDR3 loop spans 11 amino acids. DNA for the CDR3: TGCGCCAGCAGCTTGACTGGCGAGCAGTACTTC. Translation: CASSLTGEQYF.

The rearrangement joins TRBV25-1 to TRBJ1-1; tentative D call: TRBD1 (5 bases). CDR1 and CDR2 from the germline V gene are MGHDK and SYGVNS. The CDR3 loop spans 14 amino acids. The V and J ends lost 4 bases and 0 bases respectively, with 9 bases between them. The CDR3 sequence is CASSATVLNTEAFF. The CDR3 coding sequence is TGTGCCAGCAGTGCGACAGTTTTGAACACTGAAGCTTTCTTT. Supplemented by reference TRBV25-1 and TRBJ1-1, the full variable domain reads EADIYQTPRYLVIGTGKKITLECSQTMGHDKMYWYQQDPGMELHLIHYSYGVNSTEKGDLSSESTVSRIRTEHFPLTLESARPSHTSQYLCASSATVLNTEAFFGQGTRLTVV.

The rearrangement uses TRBV19 and TRBJ2-1, with D maybe TRBD2 (5 bases). Germline CDR1 is LNHDA and CDR2 is SQIVND (reference sequence). This CDR3 comprises 13 residues. V dropped 6 bases and J dropped 1 base, with 7 bases sitting between them. DNA of the CDR3: TGTGCCAGTAGACGGGAATCCTACAATGAGCAGTTCTTC. Translating gives CASRRESYNEQFF.

The gene calls are TRBV24-1 and TRBJ2-4; TRBD1 aligns across 9 bases. The J segment lost 1 base and the V segment lost 7 bases, leaving 1 base of the junction unmatched. The V gene's germline CDR1 is KGHDR and CDR2 SFDVKD. There are 14 residues in the CDR3. CDR3 nucleotide sequence: TGTGCCACCAGCGGGACAGGGGCCAAAAACATTCAGTACTTC. Its translation: CATSGTGAKNIQYF.

This chain uses TRBV27 with TRBJ2-2; D might be TRBD1 (6 bases). The CDR3 totals 13 residues. V was clipped by 7 bases and J by 5 bases, with 11 bases between them. The germline V gene encodes CDR1 MNHEY and CDR2 SMNVEV (reference sequence). CDR3 in amino acids: CASNRERTGELFF. The CDR3 nucleotides read TGTGCCAGCAACAGGGAAAGAACCGGGGAGCTGTTTTTT.

V and J are TRBV19 and TRBJ1-5; TRBD1 might be the D (6 bases). The germline V gene has CDR1 LNHDA and CDR2 SQIVND (reference sequence). CDR3 length: 15 amino acids. Trimming stripped 3 bases from V and 3 bases from J, with 12 bases between. CDR3 in amino acids: CASSMATGYNQPQHF. CDR3 nucleotide sequence: TGTGCCAGTAGTATGGCGACAGGCTACAATCAGCCCCAGCATTTT.